A single sample is the source of the 11 T cell receptor beta chains below, sequenced in a study of T-cell memory formation after mild COVID-19. MiXCR, run by TCRdb on the 5' RACE reads, gives a single entry per CDR3 protein. The table has about 350,000 distinct CDR3 sequences, over 25% seen once. Input material: PBMCs or a T cell subset sorted from them (not recorded which). These receptors all come from an adult woman who had mild COVID-19 (a few samples of this study predate the infection). Cell type and time point are not known.

V is TRBV18 and J is TRBJ2-7; no clear D gene. CDR1 is KGHSH, CDR2 LQKENI, per germline. The CDR3 is made up of 14 amino acids. V lost 3 bases to trimming and J lost 2 bases, with 11 bases between them. Here the CDR3 reads CASSPGSGPYEQYF. DNA of the CDR3: TGTGCCAGCTCACCGGGCAGTGGCCCCTACGAGCAGTACTTC. Combining the CDR3 with reference TRBV18 and TRBJ2-7 gives the whole variable domain NAGVMQNPRHLVRRRGQEARLRCSPMKGHSHVYWYRQLPEEGLKFMVYLQKENIIDESGMPKERFSAEFPKEGPSILRIQQVVRGDSAAYFCASSPGSGPYEQYFGPGTRLTVT.

This chain joins TRBV7-6 and TRBJ2-7; D may correspond to TRBD1 or TRBD2 (5 bases each). CDR3 length: 16 amino acids. CDR1 is SGHVS and CDR2 is FNYEAQ in the germline V gene. With 0 bases removed from V and 2 bases from J, the gap between germline ends came to 14 bases. DNA for the CDR3: TGTGCCAGCAGCTTAGCCCAGTCAGGGAGTCCCTACGAGCAGTACTTC. Encoded protein: CASSLAQSGSPYEQYF.

J is TRBJ1-2 and V is TRBV20-1, with D perhaps TRBD1 (5 bases). Germline CDR1 and CDR2: DFQATT and SNEGSKA (reference sequence). CDR3 size: 13 residues. V lost 6 bases and J 1 base, leaving 12 bases between the germline ends. The CDR3 sequence is CSALRDVNYGYTF. CDR3 in DNA: TGCAGTGCCCTCAGGGACGTTAACTATGGCTACACCTTC.

In this sample, this clonotype turned up a few times. The chain links TRBV5-1 to TRBJ2-5; D call uncertain. CDR3 size: 12 residues. Trimming stripped 1 base from V and 3 bases from J, with 4 bases between. In germline, CDR1 is SGHRS, CDR2 YFSETQ. CDR3 sequence reads: CASSLREETQYF. In nucleotides, the CDR3 is TGCGCCAGCAGCTTGAGGGAAGAGACCCAGTACTTC.

This clonotype was recorded a few times. The chain recombines TRBV5-6 with TRBJ2-7; D may be TRBD2 (5 bases). This CDR3 is built from 14 residues. V was trimmed by 0 bases and J by 3 bases, leaving 10 bases between them. The germline V gene encodes CDR1 SGHDT and CDR2 YYEEEE. CDR3 sequence (DNA): TGTGCCAGCAGCTTGGCCACGGGGATCTACGAGCAGTACTTC. Protein product: CASSLATGIYEQYF.

The chain employs TRBV7-9 and TRBJ2-1; TRBD1 matches at 8 bases. Unmatched junction bases numbered 11, after V lost 5 bases and J lost 5 bases. The CDR3 runs to 16 residues. Germline CDR1 reads SEHNR; CDR2 reads FQNEAQ (reference sequence). As DNA, the CDR3 is TGTGCCAGCAGCAGAGGGGACAGGCAGGCCGACAATGAGCAGTTCTTC. It yields the protein CASSRGDRQADNEQFF.

This sequence joins TRBV30 and TRBJ1-2, with 9 bases fitting TRBD1. Trimming took 3 bases from V and 8 from J; bases not matched to a gene: 10. This CDR3 is 14 amino acids long. CDR1 is GTSNPN, CDR2 SVGIG, per germline (reference sequence). The CDR3 is CAWRLQGAVVGYTF. CDR3 sequence (DNA): TGTGCCTGGAGGTTACAGGGGGCGGTCGTGGGCTACACCTTC.

In the case of this clonotype: Germline is not matched at one junction end, which may reflect a read error. The chain joins TRBV7-9 to TRBJ2-3; 7 positions agree with TRBD1. Germline CDR1 and CDR2: SEHNR and FQNEAQ (reference sequence). The CDR3 totals 15 residues. The CDR3 loop reads CASSSNLPGTDTQYF. The CDR3 DNA reads as TGTGCCAGCAGCTCGAACTTGCCCGGGACAGACACGCAGTATTTT.

The chain has TRBV11-2 and TRBJ2-6, with D perhaps TRBD1 (6 bases). Per the germline V gene, CDR1 is SGHAT and CDR2 is FQNNGV. Trimming removed 1 base from V and 1 base from J, with 11 bases in between. The CDR3 covers 17 residues. The DNA of the CDR3 is TGTGCCAGCAGCTTAGGGACAGCTGGGTCTGGGGCCAACGTCCTGACTTTC. This codes for CASSLGTAGSGANVLTF.

The chain recombines TRBV5-1 with TRBJ2-1; 14 nucleotides agree with TRBD2. CDR1 is SGHRS and CDR2 is YFSETQ in the germline V gene. With V trimmed by 3 bases and J by 0 bases, 8 bases remained unmatched. This CDR3 has 19 amino acids. CDR3 bases: TGCGCCAGCAGCTCGGGACTAGCGGGGGTATCTCCCTCCTACAATGAGCAGTTCTTC. Amino acids: CASSSGLAGVSPSYNEQFF. The whole variable domain, filled in from reference TRBV5-1 and TRBJ2-1, reads KAGVTQTPRYLIKTRGQQVTLSCSPISGHRSVSWYQQTPGQGLQFLFEYFSETQRNKGNFPGRFSGRQFSNSRSEMNVSTLELGDSALYLCASSSGLAGVSPSYNEQFFGPGTRLTVL.

Worth noting for this clonotype: Mismatch with germline at one junction end may stem from a read error. The V and J genes are TRBV7-3 and TRBJ2-1; 8 nucleotides match TRBD2. Germline CDR1 and CDR2: SGHTA and FQGTGA. The CDR3 contains 16 residues. CDR3 nucleotides: TGTGCCAGCAGCATAACCGGGACTAGTATATACAATGAGCAGTTCTTC. The encoded protein is CASSITGTSIYNEQFF.